This TCR beta chain was sequenced for a study of T-cell reconstitution after alpha-beta-depleted transplantation in children. Study results and caveats: After one year, T-cell counts and TCRbeta diversity mostly came from new T cells. Where some patients showed high TCRbeta diversity at day 60, it came from recipient T cells and thymic progenitors that had survived.

Researchers prepared the TCRbeta library using unique molecular identifiers, the study reports. Each CDR3 protein is one row after TCRdb ran MiXCR on the PCR reads. The sample lists hundreds of thousands of distinct CDR3 sequences; 11% were seen once. This clonotype has at least ten counts. Antigen unknown. The CDR3 consists of 13 residues. Trimming cost V 8 bases and J 3 bases, with 11 bases left between them. Looked up from germline, CDR1 is MNHNS and CDR2 is SASEGT. This specimen was peripheral blood, taken 180 days after TCRalphabeta/CD19-depleted stem cell transplant. The chain links TRBV6-1 to TRBJ2-1, with D tentatively TRBD2 (6 bases). The sequence came from a male patient between 2 and 10 years old who had a stem cell transplant for chronic granulomatous disease, so the T cells may come from the graft donor. The CDR3 nucleotides are TGTGCCAGCCGCGGGGATAACTACAATGAGCAGTTCTTC. This translates into CASRGDNYNEQFF.